This T cell receptor (beta chain) was sequenced in a study of blood T cell dynamics during melanoma immunotherapy. The table came from immunoSEQ multiplex PCR; TCRdb's copy has only in-frame clones and leaves some out. The sample holds under 15,000 clones, about four fifths seen once. The time point: pre-treatment baseline. V lost 9 bases and J 0 bases, leaving 21 bases between the germline ends. CDR3 size: 17 residues. The source was blood, collected from a patient treated with checkpoint blockade. This sequence originates from a human donor with melanoma. The chain is built from TRBV23-1 and TRBJ1-5; maybe TRBD1 (6 bases). TRBV23-1 is an open reading frame whose function is uncertain. CDR3 nucleotide sequence: TGCGCCAGGGATTGTTGGACAGAAAGAAATAGCAATCAGCCCCAGCATTTT. Protein sequence: CARDCWTERNSNQPQHF.